The rows below give T cell receptor beta chains drawn from one sample of a study of human T cells and chemical hapten exposure. TCRdb redid the calling of the RACE reads with MiXCR, one entry per CDR3 protein. The data contain fewer than 150,000 distinct CDR3 sequences, about 12% of them singletons. The source was whole blood, collected in connection with sensitization to the hapten diphenylcyclopropenone (DPC). These TCRs come from a woman in her forties or fifties with alopecia areata. Some clones in this sample may be carry-over from other donors' samples. Each CDR3 is given with its conserved first and last residue. The order of the fields is clone size, CDR3 length, V gene, CDR3 protein. Not all rows give a size; the values are once, few, many and, for expanded clones, a class.

-,12,TRBV29-1,CSVEQGPYEQYF
few,15,TRBV27,CATTPGDKLSDGYTF
-,15,TRBV7-2,CASSFRRTAQETQYF
many,12,TRBV20-1,CSATTELDTQYF
many,12,TRBV10-3,CAISEMGYGYTF
-,13,TRBV5-4,CASSLQSRQEQYF
-,16,TRBV20-1,CSASIGPRSHNEKLFF
-,15,TRBV9,CASSVGAASYNEQFF
-,14,TRBV7-2,CASSQLGVGTEAFF
many,12,TRBV20-1,CSATGDSNIQYF
many,13,TRBV18,CASSPSEDTEAFF
-,13,TRBV29-1,CSGGLAGTDTQYF
-,13,TRBV2,CASRSSGKVEQFF
-,13,TRBV15,CATSRGLEKTQYF
-,15,TRBV7-6,CASSLDRTARYGYTF
few,14,TRBV5-1,CASKGGLGNTEAFF
few,15,TRBV20-1,CSAREGSGAAYEQYF
few,15,TRBV7-2,CASSLAPRGAGELFF
few,14,TRBV9,CASSVDPSSYEQYF
-,16,TRBV5-4,CASSLASGSSTGELFF
many,18,TRBV9,CASSVAALAGGVAGELFF
-,10,TRBV29-1,CSGRDTEAFF
-,14,TRBV27,CASSLGGWEKLQHF
few,17,TRBV6-9,CASSYEAHMGLANEQYF
few,15,TRBV10-3,CAISGGYRAPDTQYF
-,17,TRBV7-8,CASSPLPNSGVSNEQFF
many,15,TRBV5-1,CASSLEPLTTYGYTF
few,16,TRBV24-1,CATSGADSLAGDEQFF
few,12,TRBV18,CASSPSRVEAFF
many,11,TRBV29-1,CSVAEGGRAFF
many,15,TRBV7-9,CASSPPGTIYNEQFF
-,13,TRBV12-3/TRBV12-4,CASRTGTENGYTF
many,15,TRBV11-3,CASSIGGGSGDEQFF
few,14,TRBV6-2/TRBV6-3,CASSSLGRPDTQYF
few,15,TRBV7-9,CASSLSVAGEAEQFF
few,14,TRBV4-2,CASRDLNPNTEAFF
-,11,TRBV6-1,CASSIYYEQYF
-,14,TRBV20-1,CSAPGLAGNNEQFF
many,14,TRBV29-1,CSVAGQGTYNEQFF
few,16,TRBV7-9,CASSFGELLAKNIQYF
-,11,TRBV29-1,CSVLLGNTIYF
-,14,TRBV6-5,CATRSGASYEKLFF
-,15,TRBV6-7,CASSYSRTTYNEQFF
many,16,TRBV12-5,CASGWGLAGVYNEQFF
-,16,TRBV3-1,CASSPGLRLGSETQYF
many,14,TRBV3-1,CASSLDRANQPQHF
-,14,TRBV28,CASIPARTGYGYTF
-,14,TRBV15,CATSRDHRGDIQYF
-,16,TRBV7-6,CASSLEASGTSGELFF
few,17,TRBV5-4,CASSHGLGRSQGDEQYF
many,16,TRBV6-2/TRBV6-3,CASSNLEGLAYNEQFF
-,18,TRBV6-2/TRBV6-3,CASSAGKLAGGIQETQYF
few,15,TRBV27,CASSKRDSSFYGYTF
few,18,TRBV2,CASSELGTSGGSTDTQYF
-,14,TRBV10-3,CAISESGEDYGYTF